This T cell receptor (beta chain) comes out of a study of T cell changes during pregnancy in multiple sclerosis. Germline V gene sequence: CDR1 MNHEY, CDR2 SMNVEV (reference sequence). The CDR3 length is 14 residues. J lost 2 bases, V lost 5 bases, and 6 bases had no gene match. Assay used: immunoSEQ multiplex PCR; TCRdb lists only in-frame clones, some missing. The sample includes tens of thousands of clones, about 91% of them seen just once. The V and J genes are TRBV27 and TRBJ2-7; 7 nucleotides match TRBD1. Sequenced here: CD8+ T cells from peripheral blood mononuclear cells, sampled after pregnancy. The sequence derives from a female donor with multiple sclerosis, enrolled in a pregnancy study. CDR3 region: CASSLGTDTYEQYF. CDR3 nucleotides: TGTGCCAGCAGTCTCGGGACAGATACCTACGAGCAGTACTTC.